The entry that follows covers one T cell receptor beta chain sequence. The target of this receptor is not known. The sample holds no much larger clone one base away, and base qualities are not on file. These data are taken from a study of PD-1 blockade in classical Hodgkin lymphoma (dated by TCRdb to 2020 to 2022). The study in broad terms: Nivolumab dosing was 3 mg/kg intravenously every 2 weeks, continuing until either disease progression or unacceptable toxicity. The study used TCR beta sequencing and CyTOF to define a peripheral blood immune signature of response to PD-1 blockade in classical Hodgkin lymphoma.

Beyond this particular receptor, the publication reports: Patients starting nivolumab less than 1 year after ASCT had lower diversity and were excluded from later analyses to avoid confounding by immune reconstitution. By C4D1, a significant rise was seen in CD4+ TCR diversity but not in CD8+ TCR diversity (p=0.0027 vs p=0.16), and the rise was most apparent among complete responders (p=0.02). The study was restricted to a single clinical trial cohort, and the causes of repertoire differences, possibly disease activity or prior therapy, were left undefined. Newly diagnosed patients were reported to have lower baseline TCR diversity than healthy donors, and relapsed/refractory patients were reported to have lower baseline TCR diversity still. Trial patients with a complete response had baseline diversity similar to that of newly diagnosed patients, while partial responders and progressors had significantly lower diversity.

The time point label, as the study defines it: cycle 2 day 1 (C2D1) of nivolumab. Every trial patient had relapsed following autologous stem cell transplantation, and prior brentuximab vedotin exposure was what differed among cohorts A, B and C. The trial cohort was composed of approximately 60 patients with relapsed/refractory classical Hodgkin lymphoma, for whom complete response, partial response or progressive disease was recorded as best overall response. Single-agent nivolumab was administered to trial patients in the multi-cohort phase II CheckMate 205 trial. An independent review committee assessed best overall response by applying the 2007 International Working Group response criteria. Trial PBMCs were collected immediately before nivolumab initiation (C1D1) and during therapy at cycle 2 day 1 and cycle 4 day 1. Peripheral blood was collected in 8 mL Vacutainer Cell Preparation Tubes, from which PBMCs were isolated by centrifugation and then cryopreserved.

The Qiagen DNeasy kit was used to extract genomic DNA from unsorted PBMCs and from the negatively selected CD4+ and CD8+ fractions. Amplification of TCR beta CDR3 regions was done by immunoSEQ multiplex PCR with primers that anneal to V and J segments. A synthetic immune receptor repertoire was used to minimize amplification bias, and any residual bias was removed computationally once sequencing was done. Turning to the authors' computational methods: Repertoire diversity was quantified as the Shannon entropy index using custom Python scripts. Unsorted, CD4+ and CD8+ repertoires were examined separately, except in combined analyses, for which CD4+ and CD8+ sequences were merged in silico. Clonal expansion was defined as at least a 2-fold frequency increase after treatment relative to C1D1, with a pseudocount of 0.5 for undetected baseline clones. Singleton clones were defined as clones with 0 or 1 copy at C1D1, and non-singleton clones were defined as clones with 2 or more copies. Clones expanded in unsorted samples were labelled as CD4+, CD8+ or unknown by matching protein sequences in sorted samples from the same patient. Wilcoxon tests were applied to paired samples to test diversity changes from C1D1 to C4D1. TCRdb mirrors the immuneACCESS table, restricted to in-frame sequences. Some clones are absent from its copies; in checked studies, under half trace to an unresolved V gene, and the reason for the others is unknown. That table is the source of V, J and clone size, and D and trimming were worked out from the DNA. The sample table holds a few thousand clones, of which around 65% were seen once. The ten biggest clones cover around 66% of the sample.

Based on the germline V gene, the CDR1 and CDR2 sequences are SGHDT and YYEEEE. From cysteine to phenylalanine, the CDR3 is 14 amino acids long. Only the CDR3 part of the read is kept: 42 bases, read in frame from the first base. Unmatched junction bases come to 7, with V trimmed by 4 bases and J by 4 bases. The sequence joins TRBV5-6 to TRBJ2-7, with 8 bases matching TRBD2. Sequenced here: peripheral blood mononuclear cells (PBMCs), sampled before the second cycle of nivolumab. This TCR came from a human donor with classical Hodgkin lymphoma. For the CDR3, the sequence is CASSLAGGGYEQYF. The base sequence is TGTGCCAGCAGCCTGGCGGGGGGAGGGTACGAGCAGTACTTC. Reference TRBV5-6 and TRBJ2-7 proteins supply the regions before and after the CDR3; the full variable domain is: DAGVTQSPTHLIKTRGQQVTLRCSPKSGHDTVSWYQQALGQGPQFIFQYYEEEERQRGNFPDRFSGHQFPNYSSELNVNALLLGDSALYLCASSLAGGGYEQYFGPGTRLTVT.